The clone carrying this TCR beta chain was picked up many times. Specified time point: pre-sensitization, week 0. Regarding treatment: therapeutic diphenylcyclopropenone sensitization with weekly scalp DPC. Ahead of each patch test application, blood was drawn. Extraction of total RNA was performed on unfractionated whole blood. The library tagged each cDNA molecule with unique molecular identifiers. TCRdb itself ran the RACE reads through MiXCR, one entry per CDR3 protein. The data show tens of thousands of distinct CDR3 sequences, approximately 7% seen once. The data belong to a study of human T cells and chemical hapten exposure. Germline CDR1 and CDR2: SQVTM and ANQGSEA. V shed 7 bases and J 3 bases; nucleotides not matched to a gene: 6. The CDR3 sequence is 12 residues long.

The sequence derives from a woman in her thirties with alopecia areata. Some clones in this sample may be carry-over from other donors' samples. The rearrangement joins TRBV29-1 to TRBJ2-7; 7 bases fit TRBD1. This sample comprised whole blood, obtained in connection with sensitization to the hapten diphenylcyclopropenone (DPC). CDR3 loop: CSAGDSVYEQYF. The CDR3 region has the DNA TGCAGCGCCGGGGACAGTGTCTACGAGCAGTACTTC.